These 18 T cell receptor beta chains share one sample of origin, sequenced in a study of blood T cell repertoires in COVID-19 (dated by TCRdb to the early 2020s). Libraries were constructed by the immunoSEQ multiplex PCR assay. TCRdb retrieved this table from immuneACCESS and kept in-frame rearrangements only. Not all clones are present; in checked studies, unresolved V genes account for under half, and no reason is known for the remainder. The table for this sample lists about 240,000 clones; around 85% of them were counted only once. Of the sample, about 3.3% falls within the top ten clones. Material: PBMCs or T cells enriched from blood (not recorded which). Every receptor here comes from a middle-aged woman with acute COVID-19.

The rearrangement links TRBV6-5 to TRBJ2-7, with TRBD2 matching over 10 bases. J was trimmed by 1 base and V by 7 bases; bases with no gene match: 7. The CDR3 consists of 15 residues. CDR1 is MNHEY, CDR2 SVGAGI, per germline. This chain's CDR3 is CASTWTSGGSYEQYF. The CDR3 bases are TGTGCCAGCACCTGGACTAGCGGAGGATCCTACGAGCAGTACTTC.

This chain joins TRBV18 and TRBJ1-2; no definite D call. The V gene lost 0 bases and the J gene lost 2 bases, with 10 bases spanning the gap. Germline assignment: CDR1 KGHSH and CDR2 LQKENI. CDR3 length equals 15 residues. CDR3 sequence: CASSPPSLPNYGYTF. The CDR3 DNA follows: TGTGCCAGCTCACCACCGTCACTTCCGAACTATGGCTACACCTTC. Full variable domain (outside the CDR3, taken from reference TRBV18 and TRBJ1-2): NAGVMQNPRHLVRRRGQEARLRCSPMKGHSHVYWYRQLPEEGLKFMVYLQKENIIDESGMPKERFSAEFPKEGPSILRIQQVVRGDSAAYFCASSPPSLPNYGYTFGSGTRLTVV.

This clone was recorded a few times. The CDR3 nucleotides are TGTGCCAGCAGTGAAGACTCGACGGGGGGAAACACCATATATTTT. Translating it yields CASSEDSTGGNTIYF. The chain recombines TRBV2 with TRBJ1-3, with D unresolved. Germline values: CDR1 SNHLY, CDR2 FYNNEI. The CDR3 extends over 15 amino acids. With 1 base removed from V and 4 bases from J, the gap between germline ends came to 11 bases.

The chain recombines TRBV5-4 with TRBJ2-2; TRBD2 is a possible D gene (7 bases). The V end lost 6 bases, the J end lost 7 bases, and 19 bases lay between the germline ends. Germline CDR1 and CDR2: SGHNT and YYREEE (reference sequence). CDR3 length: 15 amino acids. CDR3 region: CASTPGGPNGGELFF. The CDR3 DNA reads TGTGCCAGCACCCCCGGGGGGCCGAATGGCGGGGAGCTGTTTTTT.

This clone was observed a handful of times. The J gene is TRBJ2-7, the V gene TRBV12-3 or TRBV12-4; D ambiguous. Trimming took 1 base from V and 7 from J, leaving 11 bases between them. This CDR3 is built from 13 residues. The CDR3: CASSLVAGREQYF. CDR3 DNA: TGTGCCAGCAGTTTAGTGGCAGGTCGGGAGCAGTACTTC.

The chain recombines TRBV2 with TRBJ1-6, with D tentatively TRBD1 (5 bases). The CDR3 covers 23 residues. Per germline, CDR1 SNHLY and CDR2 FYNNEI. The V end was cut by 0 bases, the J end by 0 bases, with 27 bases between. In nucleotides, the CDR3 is TGTGCCAGCAGTGAAGCGCTTCAGGGAGGGTCCAAATTCGATAGCTCCTATAATTCACCCCTCCACTTT. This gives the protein CASSEALQGGSKFDSSYNSPLHF. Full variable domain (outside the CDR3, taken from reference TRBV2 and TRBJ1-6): EPEVTQTPSHQVTQMGQEVILRCVPISNHLYFYWYRQILGQKVEFLVSFYNNEISEKSEIFDDQFSVERPDGSNFTLKIRSTKLEDSAMYFCASSEALQGGSKFDSSYNSPLHFGNGTRLTVT.

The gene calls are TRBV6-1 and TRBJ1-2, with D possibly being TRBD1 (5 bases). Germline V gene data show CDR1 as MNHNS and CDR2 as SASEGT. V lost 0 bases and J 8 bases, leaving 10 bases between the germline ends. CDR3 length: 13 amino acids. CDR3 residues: CASSEARGYGYTF. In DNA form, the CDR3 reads TGTGCCAGCAGTGAAGCACGGGGGTACGGCTACACCTTC.

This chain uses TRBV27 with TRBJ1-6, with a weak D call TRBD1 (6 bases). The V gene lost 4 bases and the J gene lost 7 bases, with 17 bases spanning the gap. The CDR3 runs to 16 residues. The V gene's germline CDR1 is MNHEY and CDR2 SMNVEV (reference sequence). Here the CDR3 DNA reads TGTGCCAGCAGTTCCTCCCCTGGGGGCGAAAATTCACCCCTCCACTTT. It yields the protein CASSSSPGGENSPLHF.

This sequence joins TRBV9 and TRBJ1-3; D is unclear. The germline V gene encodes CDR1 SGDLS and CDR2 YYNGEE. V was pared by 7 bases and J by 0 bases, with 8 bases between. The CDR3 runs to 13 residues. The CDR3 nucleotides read TGTGCCAGCTCTTACGGCTCTGGAAACACCATATATTTT. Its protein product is CASSYGSGNTIYF.

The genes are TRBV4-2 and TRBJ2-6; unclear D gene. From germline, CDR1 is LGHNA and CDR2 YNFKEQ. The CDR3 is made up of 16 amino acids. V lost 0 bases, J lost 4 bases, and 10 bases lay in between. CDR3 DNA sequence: TGTGCCAGCAGCCAAGATCGGCGAGCGGGGGCCAACGTCCTGACTTTC. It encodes CASSQDRRAGANVLTF.

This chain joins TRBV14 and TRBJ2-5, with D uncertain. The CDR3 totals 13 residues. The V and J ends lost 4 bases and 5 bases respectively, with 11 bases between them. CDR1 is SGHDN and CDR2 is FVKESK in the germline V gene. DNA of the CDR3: TGTGCCAGCAGCCGAAGAGGCACTGAGACCCAGTACTTC. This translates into CASSRRGTETQYF.

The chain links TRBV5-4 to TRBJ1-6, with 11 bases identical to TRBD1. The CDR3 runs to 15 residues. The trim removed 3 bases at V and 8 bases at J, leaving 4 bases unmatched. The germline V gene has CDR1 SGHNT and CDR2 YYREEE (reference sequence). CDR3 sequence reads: CASSSWDRGDSPLHF. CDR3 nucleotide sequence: TGTGCCAGCAGCTCCTGGGACAGGGGGGATTCACCCCTCCACTTT.

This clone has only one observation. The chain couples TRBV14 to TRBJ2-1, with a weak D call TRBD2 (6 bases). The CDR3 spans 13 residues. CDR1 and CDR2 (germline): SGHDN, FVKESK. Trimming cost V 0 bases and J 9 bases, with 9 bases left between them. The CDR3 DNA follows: TGTGCCAGCAGCCAAGATTTGGGGGGTGAGCAGTTCTTC. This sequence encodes CASSQDLGGEQFF.

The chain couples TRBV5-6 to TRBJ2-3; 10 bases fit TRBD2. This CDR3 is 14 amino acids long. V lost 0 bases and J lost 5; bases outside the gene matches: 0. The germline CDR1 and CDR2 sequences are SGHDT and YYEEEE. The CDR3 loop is CASSLGLAGDTQYF. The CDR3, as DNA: TGTGCCAGCAGCTTGGGACTAGCGGGAGATACGCAGTATTTT.

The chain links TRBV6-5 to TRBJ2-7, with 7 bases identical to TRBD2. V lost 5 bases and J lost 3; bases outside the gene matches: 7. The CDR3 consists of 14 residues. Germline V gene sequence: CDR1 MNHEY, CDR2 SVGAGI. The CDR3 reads CASSRGGSNYEQYF. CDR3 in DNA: TGTGCCAGCAGTCGGGGCGGGAGTAACTACGAGCAGTACTTC.

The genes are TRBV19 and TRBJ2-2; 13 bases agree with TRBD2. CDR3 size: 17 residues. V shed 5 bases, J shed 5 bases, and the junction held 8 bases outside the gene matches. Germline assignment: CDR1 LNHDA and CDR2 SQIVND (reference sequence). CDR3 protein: CASSSPSGLAGTGELFF. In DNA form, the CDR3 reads TGTGCCAGTAGTTCGCCCTCGGGACTAGCGGGGACCGGGGAGCTGTTTTTT.

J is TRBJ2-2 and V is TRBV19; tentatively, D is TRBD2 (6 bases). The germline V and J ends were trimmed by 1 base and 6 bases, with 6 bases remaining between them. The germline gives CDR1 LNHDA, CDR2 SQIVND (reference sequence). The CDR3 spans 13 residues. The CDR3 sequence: CASSIAGAGELFF. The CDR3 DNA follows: TGTGCCAGTAGTATAGCGGGAGCCGGGGAGCTGTTTTTT.

This CDR3 reads CASSLYRGSEQFF. The CDR3 coding sequence is TGTGCCAGCAGTTTATACAGGGGTAGTGAGCAGTTCTTC. The rearrangement joins TRBV12-3 or TRBV12-4 to TRBJ2-1, with 7 positions matching TRBD1. The V segment lost 2 bases and the J segment 9 bases; nucleotides outside the gene matches: 4. The CDR3 is 13 residues long.